This entry concerns a single TCR beta chain. This entry belongs to a study of blood T cell repertoires in COVID-19. Study as a whole: T cells, B-cell-depleted T cells, or PBMCs provided the cDNA or gDNA that served as material.

Followed longitudinally, the Seattle patients had been enrolled during active infection. Clones were sequenced by immunoSEQ multiplex PCR, and TCRdb holds only the in-frame ones, with some missing. The sample records roughly 230,000 clones, around 80% being singletons. The sequenced sample consisted of peripheral blood. The clonotype was recovered from a woman older than 75 with COVID-19, enrolled during active disease.

CDR3 amino acids: CASSSRGESYEQYF. The DNA of the CDR3 is TGTGCCAGCAGTTCCAGGGGTGAGTCCTACGAGCAGTACTTC. The V call is TRBV27, the J call TRBJ2-7; possibly TRBD1 for D (6 bases). Germline loops: CDR1 MNHEY, CDR2 SMNVEV (reference sequence). This CDR3 is built from 14 residues. V dropped 4 bases and J dropped 1 base, with 11 bases sitting between them.